Listed here are 19 T cell receptor beta chains from one sample, sequenced in a study of blood T cell repertoires in COVID-19 (TCRdb year 2020). Receptors were amplified or captured by the immunoSEQ multiplex PCR assay. TCRdb stores this immuneACCESS table with in-frame sequences only. Part of the clones is absent; in the studies checked, under half of the shortfall reflects unresolved V genes, and no reason is known for the rest. Within this sample are roughly 200,000 clones, with around 90% of them counted one time only. Clones ranked in the top ten supply over 1% of the sample. The sequenced material came from PBMCs or T cells enriched from blood (not recorded which). These receptors were taken from a man under 40 who had recovered from COVID-19.

This rearrangement joins TRBV6-5 to TRBJ1-2; D not certain. CDR1 MNHEY and CDR2 SVGAGI come from the germline V gene. The CDR3 runs 12 residues. Trimming took 9 bases from V and 6 from J, leaving 14 bases between them. As DNA, the CDR3 is TGTGCCAGTTCTAGAGACCGGCATGGCTACACCTTC. This sequence encodes CASSRDRHGYTF.

The chain links TRBV9 to TRBJ2-7, with 8 bases lining up with TRBD1. With V trimmed by 1 base and J by 3 bases, 6 bases remained unmatched. This CDR3 comprises 15 residues. CDR1 is SGDLS and CDR2 is YYNGEE in the germline V gene. Written as DNA, the CDR3 is TGTGCCAGCAGCGTATCCGAGACAGGGGTCTACGAGCAGTACTTC. This encodes CASSVSETGVYEQYF.

This clone was seen just once. The CDR3 here is CASSSVGAGQPQHF. The CDR3 DNA reads as TGTGCCAGCAGCTCCGTGGGGGCGGGTCAGCCCCAGCATTTT. The chain carries TRBV7-2 and TRBJ1-5; a possible D gene is TRBD1 (6 bases). Per the germline V gene, CDR1 is SGHTA and CDR2 is FQGNSA. The CDR3 extends over 14 amino acids. V lost 4 bases and J lost 6, with 13 bases in between.

The chain's CDR3 is CASSAGTASPLHF. Written as DNA, the CDR3 is TGTGCCAGCAGCGCGGGGACAGCTTCACCCCTCCACTTT. The rearrangement links TRBV5-6 to TRBJ1-6; 7 nucleotides agree with TRBD1. The CDR3 loop spans 13 amino acids. V lost 4 bases and J lost 9; bases outside the gene matches: 4. The germline CDR1 and CDR2 sequences are SGHDT and YYEEEE.

This chain joins TRBV7-2 and TRBJ1-5, with 7 bases identical to TRBD1. Unmatched junction bases numbered 9, after V lost 4 bases and J lost 6 bases. The germline gives CDR1 SGHTA, CDR2 FQGNSA. The CDR3 loop spans 15 amino acids. CDR3 nucleotides: TGTGCCAGCAGCTCTACAGGGGTAGGAGGTCAGCCCCAGCATTTT. It specifies CASSSTGVGGQPQHF. Using reference TRBV7-2 and TRBJ1-5 for the parts outside the CDR3, the full variable domain is GAGVSQSPSNKVTEKGKDVELRCDPISGHTALYWYRQSLGQGLEFLIYFQGNSAPDKSGLPSDRFSAERTGGSVSTLTIQRTQQEDSAVYLCASSSTGVGGQPQHFGDGTRLSIL.

This chain links TRBV6-2 or TRBV6-3 with TRBJ1-6, with 7 nucleotides matching TRBD1. V lost 6 bases and J lost 0; bases outside the gene matches: 20. The germline CDR1 and CDR2 sequences are MNHEY and SVGEGT. The CDR3 runs to 21 residues. The CDR3 sequence: CASSTQTGQVQQSSYNSPLHF. DNA of the CDR3: TGTGCCAGCAGCACCCAAACCGGACAGGTTCAACAAAGCTCCTATAATTCACCCCTCCACTTT.

The genes are TRBV10-3 and TRBJ1-5; no firm D call. Trimming cost V 0 bases and J 7 bases, with 7 bases left between them. Looked up from germline, CDR1 is ENHRY and CDR2 is SYGVKD. The CDR3 spans 13 residues. The CDR3 DNA sequence: TGTGCCATCAGTGAGTCATCTATGCAGCCCCAGCATTTT. It translates to CAISESSMQPQHF.

The gene calls are TRBV6-5 and TRBJ2-7, with 9 bases lining up with TRBD1. The germline V gene has CDR1 MNHEY and CDR2 SVGAGI. This CDR3 has 13 amino acids. J was trimmed by 4 bases and V by 7 bases; bases with no gene match: 5. The CDR3 DNA reads TGTGCCAGCACTAAGGGACAGGGTTACGAGCAGTACTTC. Translation gives CASTKGQGYEQYF.

The V and J genes are TRBV19 and TRBJ2-7; 9 nucleotides match TRBD2. This CDR3 is built from 19 residues. J was trimmed by 3 bases and V by 6 bases; bases with no gene match: 21. The germline V gene encodes CDR1 LNHDA and CDR2 SQIVND (reference sequence). CDR3 loop: CASRRRDVRGNSGSYEQYF. For the CDR3, the DNA is TGTGCCAGTAGACGGAGAGATGTGAGGGGTAATAGCGGGAGCTACGAGCAGTACTTC.

The chain links TRBV24-1 to TRBJ1-5; D is perhaps TRBD1 (6 bases). The CDR3 runs 14 residues. Trimming removed 7 bases from V and 0 bases from J, with 9 bases in between. The germline CDR1 and CDR2 sequences are KGHDR and SFDVKD. The CDR3 bases are TGTGCCACCAGACAGGGATATAGCAATCAGCCCCAGCATTTT. Its translation is CATRQGYSNQPQHF.

V usage is TRBV7-2 and J usage is TRBJ1-4; maybe TRBD1 (6 bases). Trimming left V 2 bases short and J 6 bases short, with 13 bases between. This CDR3 contains 15 residues. Germline CDR1 is SGHTA and CDR2 is FQGNSA. In DNA, the CDR3 is TGTGCCAGCAGCTTACGGGGGGGCTCAGATGAAAAACTGTTTTTT. Translated: CASSLRGGSDEKLFF.

This chain uses TRBV12-3 or TRBV12-4 with TRBJ1-1, with D possibly matching TRBD1 (5 bases). The V and J ends lost 4 bases and 1 base respectively, with 7 bases between them. The CDR3 is made up of 13 amino acids. The CDR3 DNA follows: TGTGCCAGCAGTTGGGGCGGGAACACTGAAGCTTTCTTT. This translates into CASSWGGNTEAFF.

This CDR3 reads CASSRQGEVEKLFF. CDR3 coding DNA: TGTGCCAGCAGTCGACAGGGGGAGGTGGAAAAACTGTTTTTT. The chain is built from TRBV28 and TRBJ1-4; 9 bases agree with TRBD1. Germline loops: CDR1 MDHEN, CDR2 SYDVKM. The CDR3 runs 14 residues. Unmatched junction bases numbered 6, after V lost 5 bases and J lost 8 bases.

The CDR3 DNA sequence: TGTGCCAGCAGCCCACGGGGGGGCGGGGCAGAGACCCAGTACTTC. This codes for CASSPRGGGAETQYF. V and J are TRBV5-4 and TRBJ2-5; 8 bases match TRBD2. Germline CDR1 SGHNT, CDR2 YYREEE (reference sequence). This CDR3 spans 15 amino acids. The V gene end was trimmed by 4 bases and the J gene end by 4 bases; junction bases not matched to a gene: 9.

The chain uses TRBV7-9 and TRBJ1-1; 7 bases line up with TRBD1. Germline-derived CDR1 and CDR2 are SEHNR and FQNEAQ (reference sequence). The CDR3 is 14 amino acids. The V and J ends lost 3 bases and 5 bases, in that order; junction bases with no gene match: 6. The CDR3 sequence is CASSLEGAWTEAFF. The CDR3 DNA reads TGTGCCAGCAGCTTGGAGGGGGCATGGACTGAAGCTTTCTTT.

This rearrangement joins TRBV28 to TRBJ2-5, with D possibly TRBD1 on 7 matching bases. CDR1 is MDHEN, CDR2 SYDVKM, per germline. V was cut by 1 base and J by 5 bases, with 11 bases left in between. The CDR3 runs to 14 residues. CDR3 sequence: CASSLYRGGETQYF. Here the CDR3 DNA reads TGTGCCAGCAGTTTATACAGGGGAGGCGAGACCCAGTACTTC.

This chain joins TRBV6-2 or TRBV6-3 and TRBJ2-7; TRBD2 matches 10 bases. CDR1 and CDR2 (germline): MNHEY, SVGEGT. The CDR3 consists of 15 residues. V gave up 0 bases and J gave up 4 bases; unmatched junction bases: 3. CDR3 sequence: CASSYSASGGYEQYF. In nucleotides, the CDR3 is TGTGCCAGCAGTTACTCAGCTAGCGGGGGTTACGAGCAGTACTTC.

The chain recombines TRBV6-5 with TRBJ1-2, with 9 nucleotides matching TRBD1. CDR3 length equals 14 residues. The V gene's germline CDR1 is MNHEY and CDR2 SVGAGI. The ends lost 6 bases at V and 4 bases at J; junction bases unmatched: 6. Here the CDR3 DNA reads TGTGCCAGCAGGGACAGGGGCGACATCTATGGCTACACCTTC. It yields the protein CASRDRGDIYGYTF.

V and J are TRBV5-1 and TRBJ2-1, with 10 nucleotides matching TRBD1. Germline values: CDR1 SGHRS, CDR2 YFSETQ. The ends lost 2 bases at V and 4 bases at J; junction bases unmatched: 6. The CDR3 covers 16 residues. The CDR3 bases are TGCGCCAGCAGCTTACCCGGGACAGGGGTATACAATGAGCAGTTCTTC. Protein: CASSLPGTGVYNEQFF.